These 22 T cell receptor beta chains were all obtained from the same sample, sequenced in a study of spatial heterogeneity in lung cancer (dated by TCRdb to about 2019). The library relied on 5' RACE. The listed sequencing device is NextSeq 500. In TCRdb, the public reads were trimmed at Q25 with fastp and aligned with MiXCR, with productive beta chains retained. Rows with a matching CDR3 protein are joined into one entry that keeps the most common DNA and genes. Within this sample are about 110,000 distinct CDR3 sequences, with 10% to 13% of them counted one time only. Together, the top ten hold 24% of the sample. The label giving this sample's time point can be read as: blood at routine non-recurrence follow-up after resection. Sequenced here: PBMCs, sampled at follow-up. These receptors were taken from a female donor with early-stage non-small cell lung cancer.

This chain joins TRBV20-1 and TRBJ1-1, with TRBD1 as a possible D gene (6 bases). Trimming left V 3 bases short and J 4 bases short, with 15 bases between. From germline, CDR1 is DFQATT and CDR2 SNEGSKA (reference sequence). The CDR3 totals 14 residues. CDR3 residues: CSASPTGSSTEAFF. The DNA for the CDR3 is TGCAGTGCTAGCCCTACAGGGAGTAGCACTGAAGCTTTCTTT.

This clonotype was seen a handful of times. The chain recombines TRBV12-3 or TRBV12-4 with TRBJ2-3; 8 nucleotides match TRBD2. The J segment lost 4 bases and the V segment lost 6 bases, leaving 9 bases of the junction unmatched. The CDR3 contains 15 residues. The CDR3 spells CASRRLARIADTQYF. CDR3 nucleotide sequence: TGTGCCAGCAGGCGACTAGCGAGAATTGCAGATACGCAGTATTTT.

This clonotype has ten or more counts. V usage is TRBV21-1 and J usage is TRBJ2-5; the D call in the table, TRBD1, was not verified against the DNA. TRBV21-1 is labeled a pseudogene. This CDR3 is built from 16 residues. In nucleotides, the CDR3 is TGTGCCAGCAGCAAATTCGCCGACAGGGGGCGAGAGACCCAGTACTTC. Translating gives CASSKFADRGRETQYF.

The table lists this clonotype with a few counts. The CDR3 DNA sequence: TGTGCCAGCAGCCAAGGGTCCGGAACCAACGAGCAGTACTTC. Protein: CASSQGSGTNEQYF. V gene TRBV3-1 combines with J gene TRBJ2-7; unclear D gene. The germline V gene encodes CDR1 LGHDT and CDR2 YNNKEL (reference sequence). Trimming stripped 1 base from V and 5 bases from J, with 12 bases between. CDR3 length: 14 amino acids.

V usage is TRBV6-1 and J usage is TRBJ2-1, with TRBD2 as a possible D gene (5 bases). The germline V and J ends were trimmed by 8 bases and 6 bases, with 17 bases remaining between them. The CDR3 consists of 14 residues. Germline-derived CDR1 and CDR2 are MNHNS and SASEGT. DNA of the CDR3: TGTGCCAGCTCGGCTCAGCGCGGAGGCAATGAGCAGTTCTTC. Its translation is CASSAQRGGNEQFF.

The chain combines TRBV27 with TRBJ1-1, with D perhaps matching TRBD1 (5 bases). V was clipped by 3 bases and J by 5 bases, with 13 bases between them. From germline, CDR1 is MNHEY and CDR2 SMNVEV (reference sequence). This CDR3 spans 14 amino acids. The CDR3 bases are TGTGCCAGCAGTTTTTCCAGGGAGGGAACTGAAGCTTTCTTT. This translates into CASSFSREGTEAFF.

This clonotype was recorded a few times. The chain has TRBV7-9 and TRBJ1-2; no clear D gene. Trimming took off 2 bases at V and 2 bases at J, with 6 bases between the two ends. The length of the CDR3 is 13 residues. Germline CDR1 and CDR2: SEHNR and FQNEAQ (reference sequence). CDR3 residues: CASSLNTNYGYTF. Here the CDR3 DNA reads TGTGCCAGCAGCTTAAATACAAACTATGGCTACACCTTC.

This clonotype was counted only a few times. The chain recombines TRBV30 with TRBJ1-1; D ambiguous. CDR3 length equals 13 residues. The ends were cut back, 2 bases at V and 4 bases at J, with 11 bases in the middle. Germline CDR1 GTSNPN, CDR2 SVGIG (reference sequence). The CDR3 DNA sequence: TGTGCCTGGAGTATGGGGAAGGGCACTGAAGCTTTCTTT. It codes for CAWSMGKGTEAFF.

The rearrangement links TRBV12-3 or TRBV12-4 to TRBJ1-2; D may be TRBD1 (6 bases). The CDR3 runs to 13 residues. V lost 2 bases, J lost 8 bases, and 12 bases lay in between. The CDR3 loop is CASSLTGSLGYTF. The CDR3, as DNA: TGTGCCAGCAGTTTAACAGGGTCTTTGGGCTACACCTTC.

This clonotype was counted only a few times. The chain combines TRBV27 with TRBJ1-2, with 7 bases identical to TRBD1. The CDR3 covers 16 residues. The germline V gene has CDR1 MNHEY and CDR2 SMNVEV (reference sequence). J lost 6 bases, V lost 8 bases, and 18 bases had no gene match. This CDR3 is CASDAQQGKAHHGYTF. CDR3 coding DNA: TGTGCCAGCGATGCCCAACAGGGGAAGGCCCACCATGGCTACACCTTC.

This rearrangement joins TRBV2 to TRBJ2-1; D not resolved. Trimming removed 0 bases at V and 0 bases at J, with 3 bases between. Germline V gene data show CDR1 as SNHLY and CDR2 as FYNNEI. This CDR3 has 14 residues. The CDR3 nucleotides read TGTGCCAGCAGTGAAGCGGGCTCCTACAATGAGCAGTTCTTC. It codes for CASSEAGSYNEQFF.

This sequence joins TRBV7-2 and TRBJ2-2; D is unresolved. CDR3 length: 13 residues. In germline, CDR1 is SGHTA, CDR2 FQGNSA. Deletions cut 2 bases from V and 5 bases from J, with 6 bases between. CDR3 region: CASSLTQTGELFF. Here the CDR3 DNA reads TGTGCCAGCAGCTTAACCCAAACCGGGGAGCTGTTTTTT.

This clonotype has only a few counts. This rearrangement joins TRBV18 to TRBJ2-7; no clear D gene. Trimming stripped 3 bases from V and 5 bases from J, with 11 bases between. This CDR3 has 13 amino acids. Germline CDR1 and CDR2: KGHSH and LQKENI. In DNA form, the CDR3 reads TGTGCCAGCTCACCGCTGGACGTCAACGAGCAGTACTTC. This encodes CASSPLDVNEQYF.

This chain connects TRBV9 to TRBJ2-3; D possibly corresponds to TRBD1 (5 bases). CDR1 and CDR2 from the germline V gene are SGDLS and YYNGEE. Trimming took off 3 bases at V and 6 bases at J, with 17 bases between the two ends. This CDR3 contains 15 residues. CDR3 sequence: CASSETSGISDTQYF. The DNA for the CDR3 is TGTGCCAGCAGCGAAACCTCAGGGATCTCTGATACGCAGTATTTT.

The V and J genes are TRBV12-3 or TRBV12-4 and TRBJ2-4; D possibly uses TRBD1 or TRBD2 (5 bases each). V gave up 4 bases and J gave up 5 bases, with 12 bases separating them. This CDR3 contains 14 residues. Here the CDR3 reads CASSSGTGQNIQYF. In nucleotides, the CDR3 is TGTGCCAGCAGTTCGGGGACGGGACAAAACATTCAGTACTTC.

The V gene is TRBV27, the J gene TRBJ1-4; possibly TRBD1 for D (5 bases). This CDR3 spans 14 amino acids. The germline CDR1 and CDR2 sequences are MNHEY and SMNVEV (reference sequence). V lost 6 bases, J lost 8 bases, and 16 bases lay in between. The CDR3 nucleotides are TGTGCCAGCAGCCGCAACCAGGGAGAGGAAAAACTGTTTTTT. This encodes CASSRNQGEEKLFF.

This clonotype occurred many times. This chain joins TRBV28 and TRBJ2-1, with TRBD1 as a possible D gene (5 bases). CDR3 length: 14 amino acids. Trimming pared 8 bases from V and 2 bases from J, leaving 13 bases between. Germline assignment: CDR1 MDHEN and CDR2 SYDVKM. As DNA, the CDR3 is TGTGCCAGCCGGATCCAGGGTACCTACAATGAGCAGTTCTTC. Translated, it gives CASRIQGTYNEQFF.

There are many counts of this clonotype. The gene calls are TRBV28 and TRBJ2-1, with a possible D match to TRBD1 (6 bases). CDR3 length equals 14 residues. The V end lost 3 bases, the J end lost 3 bases, and 9 bases lay between the germline ends. The germline CDR1 and CDR2 sequences are MDHEN and SYDVKM. This CDR3 is CASSFTRGYNEQFF. In nucleotides, the CDR3 is TGTGCCAGCAGTTTCACCAGGGGCTACAATGAGCAGTTCTTC.

In its sample, this clonotype was seen many times. One junction end disagrees with the germline gene, perhaps due to a read error. The chain uses TRBV10-3 and TRBJ2-7; weak D call: TRBD1 (6 bases). Per germline, CDR1 ENHRY and CDR2 SYGVKD. CDR3 length: 12 amino acids. The CDR3 spells CAIKGDYYEQYF. The CDR3 coding sequence is TGTGCTATCAAGGGGGATTACTACGAGCAGTACTTC.

At least ten counts were recorded for this clonotype. The genes are TRBV9 and TRBJ1-5; D unresolved. The germline V gene has CDR1 SGDLS and CDR2 YYNGEE. The CDR3 extends over 14 amino acids. The germline V and J ends were trimmed by 0 bases and 4 bases, with 8 bases remaining between them. The CDR3 region is CASSVAGTNQPQHF. As DNA, the CDR3 is TGTGCCAGCAGCGTAGCAGGAACTAATCAGCCCCAGCATTTT.

This chain connects TRBV6-1 to TRBJ1-4; TRBD1 might be the D (6 bases). This CDR3 has 16 residues. Trimming stripped 2 bases from V and 4 bases from J, with 14 bases between. Germline CDR1 reads MNHNS; CDR2 reads SASEGT. The CDR3 nucleotides read TGTGCCAGCAGTGAATTGGGGGGGCGCTTTAATGAAAAACTGTTTTTT. It specifies CASSELGGRFNEKLFF.

The V call is TRBV9, the J call TRBJ2-3; no definite D call. The V end was cut by 3 bases, the J end by 2 bases, with 7 bases between. The germline V gene encodes CDR1 SGDLS and CDR2 YYNGEE. The CDR3 length is 13 residues. CDR3: CASSATSTDTQYF. CDR3 nucleotide sequence: TGTGCCAGCAGCGCCACGTCCACAGATACGCAGTATTTT. The full variable domain, in which reference TRBV9 and TRBJ2-3 provide the parts outside the CDR3, is DSGVTQTPKHLITATGQRVTLRCSPRSGDLSVYWYQQSLDQGLQFLIQYYNGEERAKGNILERFSAQQFPDLHSELNLSSLELGDSALYFCASSATSTDTQYFGPGTRLTVL.